Listed here is a single T cell receptor beta chain. The data stem from a study of blood T cell repertoires in COVID-19. Turning to the study itself: Donors in the United States, Italy and Spain gave samples during acute or convalescent COVID-19. T cells, B-cell-depleted T cells, or PBMCs supplied cDNA or gDNA.

This CDR3 is built from 15 residues. Germline V gives CDR1 MNHEY, CDR2 SMNVEV (reference sequence). The V segment lost 3 bases and the J segment 6 bases; nucleotides outside the gene matches: 8. The authors' processing: Counts of nucleated cells, estimated from reference gene primer amplification, were obtained. Profiling relied on immunoSEQ multiplex PCR, and the TCRdb table lists in-frame clones only, not all of them. V, J and clone size are those of that table, while D and trimming were read from the DNA. The sample includes 300,000 or so clones, roughly 83% of them seen just once. The rearrangement joins TRBV27 to TRBJ2-7; the match to TRBD2 covers 10 bases. The source is a woman aged 45-65 years with acute or convalescent COVID-19. Input material: peripheral blood. This chain's CDR3 is CASSFVAGGISEQYF. The CDR3 bases are TGTGCCAGCAGTTTTGTAGCGGGAGGAATCAGCGAGCAGTACTTC.